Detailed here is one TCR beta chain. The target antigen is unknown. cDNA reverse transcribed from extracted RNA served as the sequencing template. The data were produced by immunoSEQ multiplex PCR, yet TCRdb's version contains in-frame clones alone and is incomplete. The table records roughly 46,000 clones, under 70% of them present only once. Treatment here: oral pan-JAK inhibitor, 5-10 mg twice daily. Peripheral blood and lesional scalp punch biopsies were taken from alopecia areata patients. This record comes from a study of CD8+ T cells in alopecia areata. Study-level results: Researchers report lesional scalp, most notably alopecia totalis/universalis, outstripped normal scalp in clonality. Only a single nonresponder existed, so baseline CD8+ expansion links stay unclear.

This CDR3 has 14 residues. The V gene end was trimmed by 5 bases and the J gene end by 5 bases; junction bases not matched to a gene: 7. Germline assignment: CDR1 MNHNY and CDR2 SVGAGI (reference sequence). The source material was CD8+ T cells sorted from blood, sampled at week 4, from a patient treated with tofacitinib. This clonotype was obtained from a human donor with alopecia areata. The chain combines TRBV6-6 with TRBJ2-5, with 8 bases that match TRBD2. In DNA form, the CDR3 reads TGTGCCAGCAGTCTTACGGGGGGGACGGAGACCCAGTACTTC. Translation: CASSLTGGTETQYF.